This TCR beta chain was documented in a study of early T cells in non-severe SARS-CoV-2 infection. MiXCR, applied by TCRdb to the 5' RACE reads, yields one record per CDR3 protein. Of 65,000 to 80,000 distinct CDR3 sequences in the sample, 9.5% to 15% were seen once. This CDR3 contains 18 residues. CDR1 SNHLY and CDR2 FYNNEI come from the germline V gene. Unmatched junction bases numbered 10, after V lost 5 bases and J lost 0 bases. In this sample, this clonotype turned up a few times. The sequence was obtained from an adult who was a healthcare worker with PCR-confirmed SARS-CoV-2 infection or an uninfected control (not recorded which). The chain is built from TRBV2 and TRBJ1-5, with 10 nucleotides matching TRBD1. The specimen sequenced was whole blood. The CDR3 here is CASSTTGTGAYSNQPQHF. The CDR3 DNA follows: TGTGCCAGCAGTACAACCGGGACAGGGGCTTATAGCAATCAGCCCCAGCATTTT.